The sequence of this T cell receptor (beta chain) was determined in a study of cytomegalovirus exposure and HLA in healthy donors. Study-level background: Among the roughly 400 donors who were genotyped, 70% to 90% fell in the genetic ancestry cluster that is associated with self-reported Caucasian donors. Study conclusions and caveats: What a later analysis showed was that several of the most significant clusters appeared linked to common viral pathogens.

This clone was picked up a small number of times. What it binds is unknown. Germline V lookup: CDR1 LNHDA, CDR2 SQIVND (reference sequence). The length of the CDR3 is 14 residues. Trimming shortened V by 3 bases and J by 4 bases, and 12 bases separated the two germline ends. The donors (healthy individuals) were bone marrow donors. PCR involved 60 Vbeta and 13 Jbeta primers. Profiling relied on immunoSEQ multiplex PCR, and the TCRdb table lists in-frame clones only, not all of them. The repertoire includes some 250,000 clones, 82% of them detected once, and around 5% sits in the top ten. The genes are TRBV19 and TRBJ1-2; D gene unclear. This sequence originates from a woman aged 40 to 50 in good health and CMV-seropositive. Sample: PBMCs. The CDR3 reads CASSMNQASYGYTF. The CDR3 DNA reads as TGTGCCAGTAGTATGAACCAGGCCTCCTATGGCTACACCTTC.